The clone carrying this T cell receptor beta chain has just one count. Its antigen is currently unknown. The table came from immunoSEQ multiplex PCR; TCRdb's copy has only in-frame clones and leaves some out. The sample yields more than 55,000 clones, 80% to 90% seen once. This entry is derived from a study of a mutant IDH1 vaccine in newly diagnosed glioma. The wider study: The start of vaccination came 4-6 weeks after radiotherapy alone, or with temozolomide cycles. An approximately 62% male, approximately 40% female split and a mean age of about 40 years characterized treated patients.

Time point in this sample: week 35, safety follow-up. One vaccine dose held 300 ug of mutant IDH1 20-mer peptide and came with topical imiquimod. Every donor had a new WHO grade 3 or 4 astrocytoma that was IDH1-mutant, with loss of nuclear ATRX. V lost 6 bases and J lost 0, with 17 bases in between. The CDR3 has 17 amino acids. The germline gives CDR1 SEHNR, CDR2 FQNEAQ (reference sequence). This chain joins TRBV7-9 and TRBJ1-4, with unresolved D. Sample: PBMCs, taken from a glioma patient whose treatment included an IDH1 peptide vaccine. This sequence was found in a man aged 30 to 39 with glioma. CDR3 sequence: CASRPQEVGATNEKLFF. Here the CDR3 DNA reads TGTGCCAGCAGACCCCAGGAGGTGGGCGCAACTAATGAAAAACTGTTTTTT. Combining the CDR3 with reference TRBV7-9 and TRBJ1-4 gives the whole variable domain DTGVSQNPRHKITKRGQNVTFRCDPISEHNRLYWYRQTLGQGPEFLTYFQNEAQLEKSRLLSDRFSAERPKGSFSTLEIQRTEQGDSAMYLCASRPQEVGATNEKLFFGSGTQLSVL.